The 25 T cell receptor beta chains reported below all come from one sample, sequenced in a study of blood T cells in healthy people across ages. Primers used in a second PCR of about 6 to 11 cycles were a sample-barcoded 5' primer and a J-beta primer mix. TCRdb called the 5' RACE reads again in MiXCR, with one record for every CDR3 protein. The table shows 1.2 million to 1.5 million distinct CDR3 sequences, with approximately 59% occurring only once. The sample taken for sequencing was blood. The receptors were gathered from a young man in good health.

This rearrangement joins TRBV2 to TRBJ2-1; 9 positions agree with TRBD2. In germline, CDR1 is SNHLY, CDR2 FYNNEI. The CDR3 extends over 16 amino acids. The J segment lost 0 bases and the V segment lost 5 bases, leaving 5 bases of the junction unmatched. The CDR3 here is CASSSSGGHSYNEQFF. The CDR3 nucleotides are TGTGCCAGCAGTAGTAGCGGGGGCCACTCCTACAATGAGCAGTTCTTC.

The table lists this clonotype with a few counts. The V call is TRBV29-1, the J call TRBJ2-7; TRBD1 agrees at 8 bases. V dropped 5 bases and J dropped 2; count of bases not matched to a gene: 8. The CDR3 has 14 amino acids. CDR1 and CDR2 (germline): SQVTM, ANQGSEA. The CDR3 protein is CSVYSGTGAYEQYF. For the CDR3, the DNA is TGCAGCGTTTACTCCGGGACAGGTGCCTACGAGCAGTACTTC.

The gene calls are TRBV29-1 and TRBJ2-1, with 10 positions matching TRBD2. The CDR3 covers 15 residues. CDR1 is SQVTM and CDR2 is ANQGSEA in the germline V gene. V dropped 8 bases and J dropped 0; count of bases not matched to a gene: 7. The CDR3 region has the DNA TGCAGCATCGGACTAGCGGTTAGCTCCTACAATGAGCAGTTCTTC. Translated: CSIGLAVSSYNEQFF.

This clonotype turned up a few times. The CDR3 region has the DNA TGTGCCAGCCACCCGTTCCACGGACAGGGGGCATGGGAGACCCAGTACTTC. Translation gives CASHPFHGQGAWETQYF. This rearrangement joins TRBV6-2 or TRBV6-3 to TRBJ2-5, with TRBD1 identical over 11 bases. In germline, CDR1 is MNHEY, CDR2 SVGEGT. The CDR3 sequence is 17 residues long. With V trimmed by 8 bases and J by 5 bases, 16 bases remained unmatched.

This clonotype showed up just a few times. The chain joins TRBV7-9 to TRBJ1-2, with D maybe TRBD1 (6 bases). The V gene lost 5 bases and the J gene lost 7 bases, with 17 bases spanning the gap. Germline V gives CDR1 SEHNR, CDR2 FQNEAQ (reference sequence). The CDR3 runs 14 residues. Here the CDR3 reads CASSLAGTLGGYTF. The CDR3 DNA reads TGTGCCAGCAGCCTTGCTGGGACACTTGGTGGCTACACCTTC. Full variable domain (remainder filled in from reference TRBV7-9 and TRBJ1-2): DTGVSQNPRHKITKRGQNVTFRCDPISEHNRLYWYRQTLGQGPEFLTYFQNEAQLEKSRLLSDRFSAERPKGSFSTLEIQRTEQGDSAMYLCASSLAGTLGGYTFGSGTRLTVV.

The V gene is TRBV4-1, the J gene TRBJ1-4; D remains unclear. The length of the CDR3 is 15 residues. Germline V gene sequence: CDR1 MGHRA, CDR2 YSYEKL. V gave up 2 bases and J gave up 7 bases, with 14 bases separating them. The CDR3 sequence: CASSQLGWVSEKLFF. CDR3 DNA: TGCGCCAGCAGCCAACTTGGGTGGGTGAGTGAAAAACTGTTTTTT.

V usage is TRBV27 and J usage is TRBJ2-1; 13 bases align to TRBD2. V dropped 4 bases and J dropped 8; count of bases not matched to a gene: 5. CDR1 is MNHEY and CDR2 is SMNVEV in the germline V gene (reference sequence). The CDR3 is made up of 15 amino acids. CDR3 bases: TGTGCCAGCAGTTCGGGACTAGCGGGGCCCGATGAGCAGTTCTTC. As protein: CASSSGLAGPDEQFF.

The J gene is TRBJ2-1, the V gene TRBV6-1; 11 nucleotides agree with TRBD2. The ends lost 6 bases at V and 0 bases at J; junction bases unmatched: 10. CDR1 MNHNS and CDR2 SASEGT come from the germline V gene. The CDR3 length is 18 residues. The CDR3 is CASSPLAGGGSSYNEQFF. The CDR3 nucleotides are TGTGCCAGCAGCCCCCTAGCGGGAGGAGGAAGCTCCTACAATGAGCAGTTCTTC.

CDR3 loop: CSAGRSSGNTIYF. CDR3 DNA: TGCAGCGCCGGACGGAGCTCTGGAAACACCATATATTTT. The chain couples TRBV29-1 to TRBJ1-3; the D is unclear. This CDR3 region has 13 residues. Trimming took 7 bases from V and 0 from J, leaving 10 bases between them. Germline V gene data show CDR1 as SQVTM and CDR2 as ANQGSEA. The full variable domain, in which reference TRBV29-1 and TRBJ1-3 provide the parts outside the CDR3, is SAVISQKPSRDICQRGTSLTIQCQVDSQVTMMFWYRQQPGQSLTLIATANQGSEATYESGFVIDKFPISRPNLTFSTLTVSNMSPEDSSIYLCSAGRSSGNTIYFGEGSWLTVV.

This chain uses TRBV29-1 with TRBJ2-2, with no clear D. The germline V and J ends were trimmed by 0 bases and 0 bases, with 11 bases remaining between them. The CDR3 has 16 amino acids. Germline CDR1 reads SQVTM; CDR2 reads ANQGSEA. Here the CDR3 DNA reads TGCAGCGTTGAAGATCGTGGTAGGACGAACACCGGGGAGCTGTTTTTT. This codes for CSVEDRGRTNTGELFF.

The chain employs TRBV7-9 and TRBJ2-2, with TRBD2 matching 7 bases. Germline V gives CDR1 SEHNR, CDR2 FQNEAQ (reference sequence). The V gene end was trimmed by 3 bases and the J gene end by 1 base; junction bases not matched to a gene: 8. The CDR3 is 17 amino acids. The CDR3 DNA reads as TGTGCCAGCAGCTTCCGACCAAGCGGGGTGAACACCGGGGAGCTGTTTTTT. Its translation: CASSFRPSGVNTGELFF.

This clonotype was seen at least ten times. A much larger clone differs by one base, so this may be a read error. This chain joins TRBV20-1 and TRBJ2-7, with D perhaps matching TRBD2 (5 bases). The CDR3 spans 12 residues. V gave up 3 bases and J gave up 7 bases, with 13 bases separating them. Germline V gene sequence: CDR1 DFQATT, CDR2 SNEGSKA (reference sequence). In nucleotides, the CDR3 is TGCAGTGCTAGGGATAGGGAGCATGAGCAGTACTTC. Its protein is CSARDREHEQYF.

The rearrangement links TRBV12-3 or TRBV12-4 to TRBJ2-4; TRBD1 or TRBD2 may be the D gene (5 bases each). With the DNA end fitting TRBJ2-7 better, the J assignment may be wrong. This CDR3 is 14 amino acids long. The CDR3 reads CASSVLGRTYEQYF. Here the CDR3 DNA reads TGTGCCAGCAGTGTATTGGGACGTACCTACGAGCAGTACTTC.

The chain carries TRBV7-9 and TRBJ2-1; tentatively, D is TRBD2 (6 bases). With 4 bases removed from V and 4 bases from J, the gap between germline ends came to 17 bases. The CDR3 runs to 16 residues. The germline V gene encodes CDR1 SEHNR and CDR2 FQNEAQ (reference sequence). CDR3 in DNA: TGTGCCAGCAGCTCTAACAGCGGGCGGGGATACAATGAGCAGTTCTTC. As protein: CASSSNSGRGYNEQFF. Variable domain in full (rest from reference TRBV7-9 and TRBJ2-1): DTGVSQNPRHKITKRGQNVTFRCDPISEHNRLYWYRQTLGQGPEFLTYFQNEAQLEKSRLLSDRFSAERPKGSFSTLEIQRTEQGDSAMYLCASSSNSGRGYNEQFFGPGTRLTVL.

V gene TRBV6-5 combines with J gene TRBJ2-7, with TRBD2 matching over 11 bases. The assigned J gene may be wrong: the sequence end matches TRBJ2-5 better. This CDR3 spans 15 amino acids. Germline assignment: CDR1 MNHEY and CDR2 SVGAGI. As DNA, the CDR3 is TGTGCCAGCAGTACGAGACTAGCGGGGAAAGAGACCCAGTACTTC. Encoded protein: CASSTRLAGKETQYF.

The J gene is TRBJ2-1, the V gene TRBV3-1; 12 positions match TRBD2. CDR3 length: 15 amino acids. Germline assignment: CDR1 LGHDT and CDR2 YNNKEL (reference sequence). J gave up 6 bases and V 3 bases, and 3 bases lay outside the gene matches. This chain's CDR3 is CASSQPGLAGNEQFF. Here the CDR3 DNA reads TGTGCCAGCAGCCAGCCGGGACTAGCGGGCAATGAGCAGTTCTTC.

On this clonotype itself: Its ends do not fully match the called genes, so a read error is possible. The J gene is TRBJ2-3, the V gene TRBV7-8; TRBD2 agrees at 10 bases. CDR1 is SGHVS, CDR2 FQNEAQ, per germline. The CDR3 is 13 residues long. The CDR3 nucleotides read TGTGCCAGCAGCCTAGCGGGGGAGGATACGCAGTATTTT. Residues: CASSLAGEDTQYF.

This clonotype has more than one count but fewer than ten. V usage is TRBV29-1 and J usage is TRBJ2-5, with D perhaps TRBD1 (5 bases). The CDR3 length is 13 residues. In germline, CDR1 is SQVTM, CDR2 ANQGSEA. V lost 2 bases, J lost 4 bases, and 11 bases lay in between. This CDR3 is CSVEPDSRETQYF. CDR3 DNA: TGCAGCGTTGAACCTGACAGCAGAGAGACCCAGTACTTC.

In DNA, the CDR3 is TGTGCCAGCAGTCCCGACGAGAACACTGAAGCTTTCTTT. It yields the protein CASSPDENTEAFF. J is TRBJ1-1 and V is TRBV6-5, with D unclear. V was cut by 5 bases and J by 1 base, with 8 bases left in between. Germline V gives CDR1 MNHEY, CDR2 SVGAGI. The CDR3 consists of 13 residues.

The genes are TRBV27 and TRBJ2-1, with D hard to call. In germline, CDR1 is MNHEY, CDR2 SMNVEV (reference sequence). V was shortened by 1 base and J by 8 bases, with 18 bases between the two germline ends. This CDR3 comprises 16 residues. The CDR3 sequence: CASSLWFTSTNHEQFF. The CDR3 nucleotides are TGTGCCAGCAGTTTATGGTTTACAAGTACGAACCATGAGCAGTTCTTC.

The V call is TRBV12-3 or TRBV12-4, the J call TRBJ1-1; tentative D call: TRBD1 (5 bases). CDR3 length: 13 amino acids. V was cut by 5 bases and J by 6 bases, with 13 bases left in between. The DNA of the CDR3 is TGTGCCAGCAGTCAGCGACAGCAGGCTGAAGCTTTCTTT. Amino acid sequence: CASSQRQQAEAFF.

The rearrangement joins TRBV1 to TRBJ2-2; the listed D gene, TRBD2, was not tested against the DNA. TRBV1 has pseudogene status. The CDR3 contains 16 residues. CDR3 in amino acids: CTSSQDRTSECGELFF. CDR3 bases: TGCACCAGCAGCCAAGATCGGACTAGCGAGTGCGGGGAGCTGTTTTTT.

This clonotype was seen more than once but under ten times. The rearrangement links TRBV20-1 to TRBJ2-4; 8 nucleotides agree with TRBD2. The CDR3 covers 16 residues. Germline V gene data show CDR1 as DFQATT and CDR2 as SNEGSKA (reference sequence). The V segment lost 0 bases and the J segment 4 bases; nucleotides outside the gene matches: 8. This CDR3 reads CSARDHHTSGKNIQYF. In nucleotides, the CDR3 is TGCAGTGCTAGAGATCATCACACTAGCGGAAAAAACATTCAGTACTTC.

This clonotype was observed a handful of times. The chain employs TRBV28 and TRBJ1-1; D ambiguous. The CDR3 consists of 13 residues. Deletions cut 3 bases from V and 1 base from J, with 6 bases between. Germline CDR1 and CDR2: MDHEN and SYDVKM. The CDR3 sequence is CASSFPTNTEAFF. CDR3 in DNA: TGTGCCAGCAGTTTCCCCACGAACACTGAAGCTTTCTTT.

This clonotype was counted at least ten times. This sequence joins TRBV6-5 and TRBJ2-1; no clear D gene. This CDR3 spans 12 amino acids. Germline CDR1 reads MNHEY; CDR2 reads SVGAGI. Between the trimmed V and J ends, which lost 6 bases and 4 bases, there was a span of 7 bases. Here the CDR3 DNA reads TGTGCCAGCAGCTCAACGTACAATGAGCAGTTCTTC. Its protein is CASSSTYNEQFF.